This T cell receptor beta chain was profiled in a study of CD8 T cells in Susac syndrome. An amount of RNA that ranged from about 0.45 to 1 ug was reverse transcribed with random hexamers. Amplification of the TCR beta CDR3 was carried out by immunoSEQ multiplex PCR, which spanned a total of 54 Vbeta and 13 Jbeta segments. One entry per CDR3 protein results from TCRdb running MiXCR on the immunoSEQ multiplex PCR reads. The sample holds around 280,000 distinct CDR3 sequences; about 85% are singletons and the top ten take around 0.12%. Negative isolation yielded CD4+ and CD8+ T cells, and FACS enriched TEMRA cells. Germline V CDR1 and CDR2: MGHDK, SYGVNS. The CDR3 consists of 14 residues. V dropped 6 bases and J dropped 3 bases, with 11 bases sitting between them. As for this clonotype: The antigen remains unidentified.

Findings and limits, study-wide: Only a relatively small number of individuals were included in the TCR sequencing and HLA analysis.

Sequencing was done on a sample of CD8+ T cells from PBMCs. The clonotype was recovered from a human donor with multiple sclerosis. V usage is TRBV25-1 and J usage is TRBJ2-2; D is uncertain. The CDR3 coding sequence is TGTGCCAGCAGCAGAGGCAGATACACCGGGGAGCTGTTTTTT. It translates to CASSRGRYTGELFF.